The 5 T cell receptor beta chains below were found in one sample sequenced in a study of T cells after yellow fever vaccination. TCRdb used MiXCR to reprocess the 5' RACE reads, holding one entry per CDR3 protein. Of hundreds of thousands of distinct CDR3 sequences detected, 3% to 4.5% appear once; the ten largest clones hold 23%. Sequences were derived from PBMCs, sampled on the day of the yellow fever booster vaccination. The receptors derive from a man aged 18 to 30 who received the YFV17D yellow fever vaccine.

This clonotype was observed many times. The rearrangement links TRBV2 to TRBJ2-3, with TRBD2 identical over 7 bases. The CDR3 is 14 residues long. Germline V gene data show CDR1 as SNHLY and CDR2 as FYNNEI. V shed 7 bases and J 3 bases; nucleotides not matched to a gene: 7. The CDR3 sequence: CASTGGERTDTQYF. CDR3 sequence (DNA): TGTGCCAGCACGGGGGGAGAAAGAACAGATACGCAGTATTTT. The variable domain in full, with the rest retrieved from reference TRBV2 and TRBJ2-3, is EPEVTQTPSHQVTQMGQEVILRCVPISNHLYFYWYRQILGQKVEFLVSFYNNEISEKSEIFDDQFSVERPDGSNFTLKIRSTKLEDSAMYFCASTGGERTDTQYFGPGTRLTVL.

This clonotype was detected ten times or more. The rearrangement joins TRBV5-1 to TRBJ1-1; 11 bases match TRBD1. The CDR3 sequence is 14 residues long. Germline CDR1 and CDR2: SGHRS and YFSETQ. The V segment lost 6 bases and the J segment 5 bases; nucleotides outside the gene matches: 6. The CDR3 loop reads CASTGQGAGTEAFF. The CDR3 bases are TGCGCCAGCACAGGACAGGGGGCAGGGACTGAAGCTTTCTTT.

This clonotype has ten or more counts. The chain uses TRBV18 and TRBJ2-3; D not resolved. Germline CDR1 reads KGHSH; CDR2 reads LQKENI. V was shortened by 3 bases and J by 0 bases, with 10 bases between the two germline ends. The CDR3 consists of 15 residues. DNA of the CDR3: TGTGCCAGCTCACCGTATAGCCTAAGCACAGATACGCAGTATTTT. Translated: CASSPYSLSTDTQYF.

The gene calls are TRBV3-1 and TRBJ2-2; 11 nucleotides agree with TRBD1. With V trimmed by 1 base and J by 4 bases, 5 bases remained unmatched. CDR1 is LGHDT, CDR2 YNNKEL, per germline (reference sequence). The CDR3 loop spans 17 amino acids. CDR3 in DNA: TGTGCCAGCAGCCAAGCACCGGGACAGGGGGGCACCGGGGAGCTGTTTTTT. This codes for CASSQAPGQGGTGELFF.

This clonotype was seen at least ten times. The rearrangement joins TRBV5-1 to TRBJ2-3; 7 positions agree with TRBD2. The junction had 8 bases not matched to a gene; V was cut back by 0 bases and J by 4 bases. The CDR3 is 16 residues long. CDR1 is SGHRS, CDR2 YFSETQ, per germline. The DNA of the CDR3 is TGCGCCAGCAGCTTGGAGGGGTACGCGGGGGCAGATACGCAGTATTTT. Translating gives CASSLEGYAGADTQYF.